These 27 T cell receptor beta chains originate from one sample sequenced in a study of response to subunit inactivated influenza vaccine (dated by TCRdb to the late 2010s). The library was built by means of RT-PCR. This sample was sequenced with an Illumina HiSeq 2500. Starting from the raw public reads, TCRdb applied fastp trimming at Q25, assembled clones with MiXCR and retained in-frame beta chains. Each CDR3 protein gets just one entry, which takes the most common genes and DNA from the rows behind it. This sample lists about 520,000 distinct CDR3 sequences; about 7.2% were detected once. The ten top clones hold less than 15% of the sample. Sequenced here: PBMCs from blood, sampled around 25 months after vaccination. The receptor set was obtained from a man between 45 and 75 years old who received an inactivated influenza vaccine. Donor details come from another sample of the same person, matched by shared clones.

This clonotype was seen a few times. This chain joins TRBV5-1 and TRBJ2-1; 7 bases align to TRBD1. The J segment lost 1 base and the V segment lost 4 bases, leaving 8 bases of the junction unmatched. This CDR3 region has 16 residues. Germline CDR1 reads SGHRS; CDR2 reads YFSETQ. For the CDR3, the DNA is TGCGCCAGCAGCATCCCGACAGGGCCGTCCTACAATGAGCAGTTCTTC. It is translated as CASSIPTGPSYNEQFF.

This clonotype was found a few times. This chain links TRBV20-1 with TRBJ1-1; D is uncertain. The V end was cut by 3 bases, the J end by 4 bases, with 12 bases between. CDR3 length: 13 residues. The V gene's germline CDR1 is DFQATT and CDR2 SNEGSKA (reference sequence). The CDR3 spells CSASKWGATEAFF. The CDR3 DNA is TGCAGTGCTAGTAAATGGGGTGCCACTGAAGCTTTCTTT.

This clonotype was seen more than once but under ten times. The V call is TRBV29-1, the J call TRBJ1-5; 7 positions match TRBD1. The CDR3 extends over 14 amino acids. The V gene end was trimmed by 4 bases and the J gene end by 4 bases; junction bases not matched to a gene: 7. CDR1 is SQVTM, CDR2 ANQGSEA, per germline. CDR3 loop: CSVVGTDLNQPQHF. DNA of the CDR3: TGCAGCGTTGTGGGGACAGACTTGAATCAGCCCCAGCATTTT.

This clonotype occurred a few times. This chain uses TRBV5-6 with TRBJ2-7; no reliable D call. Germline loops: CDR1 SGHDT, CDR2 YYEEEE. This CDR3 contains 13 residues. Trimming removed 2 bases at V and 5 bases at J, with 11 bases between. The CDR3 DNA is TGTGCCAGCAGCTTCCGAGAAGTAAACGAGCAGTACTTC. Translating it yields CASSFREVNEQYF.

This clonotype was counted between two and nine times. The chain couples TRBV5-1 to TRBJ2-7; no firm D call. The CDR3 has 14 amino acids. The V gene lost 0 bases and the J gene lost 2 bases, with 9 bases spanning the gap. CDR1 is SGHRS and CDR2 is YFSETQ in the germline V gene. The chain's CDR3 is CASSLAANTYEQYF. CDR3 DNA sequence: TGCGCCAGCAGCTTGGCCGCAAATACCTACGAGCAGTACTTC.

On this clonotype itself: Possible read error: a much larger clone is one base away. The chain has TRBV20-1 and TRBJ2-1; D remains unclear. CDR1 and CDR2 from the germline V gene are DFQATT and SNEGSKA (reference sequence). Trimming stripped 0 bases from V and 8 bases from J, with 8 bases between. This CDR3 has 12 amino acids. CDR3 DNA sequence: TGCAGTGCTAGAGAGAGTGACGATGAGCAGTTCTTC. Its translation is CSARESDDEQFF.

The chain combines TRBV29-1 with TRBJ2-1; no clear D. CDR3 size: 13 residues. V lost 5 bases and J lost 7, with 15 bases in between. Germline CDR1 is SQVTM and CDR2 is ANQGSEA. CDR3 sequence: CSVRSLNFNEQFF. CDR3 DNA: TGCAGCGTTCGCAGCCTTAATTTTAATGAGCAGTTCTTC.

The chain recombines TRBV5-5 with TRBJ1-1, with D hard to call. V lost 4 bases to trimming and J lost 3 bases, with 13 bases between them. From germline, CDR1 is SGHKS and CDR2 YYEKEE (reference sequence). The CDR3 has 14 residues. CDR3 sequence (DNA): TGTGCCAGCAGCCGCGCCGGCGGGTACACTGAAGCTTTCTTT. Encoded protein: CASSRAGGYTEAFF.

This clonotype occurred a few times. The V and J genes are TRBV5-1 and TRBJ2-2; D is uncertain. V lost 0 bases, J lost 6 bases, and 9 bases lay in between. The germline V gene encodes CDR1 SGHRS and CDR2 YFSETQ. This CDR3 has 14 residues. CDR3 nucleotides: TGCGCCAGCAGCTTGGATGTTACCGCCGGGGAGCTGTTTTTT. Residues: CASSLDVTAGELFF.

This clonotype has ten or more counts. This chain links TRBV7-7 with TRBJ2-2; D is unclear. Per the germline V gene, CDR1 is SSHAT and CDR2 is FNYEAQ (reference sequence). CDR3 length equals 11 residues. With 4 bases removed from V and 7 bases from J, the gap between germline ends came to 4 bases. CDR3 nucleotides: TGTGCCAGCAGCTGGGACGGGGAGCTGTTTTTT. Translation gives CASSWDGELFF.

There are many counts of this clonotype. The V gene is TRBV11-1, the J gene TRBJ2-1; TRBD2 matches 9 bases. Germline V gives CDR1 SGHAT, CDR2 FQDESV (reference sequence). The CDR3 runs 18 residues. V lost 0 bases and J lost 3; bases outside the gene matches: 9. The CDR3 DNA follows: TGTGCCAGCAGCTTAGCGGAAAAGGGGACTAGCCGCTACAATGAGCAGTTCTTC. This sequence encodes CASSLAEKGTSRYNEQFF.

V gene TRBV12-3 or TRBV12-4 combines with J gene TRBJ2-5; maybe TRBD2 (6 bases). With 7 bases removed from V and 3 bases from J, the gap between germline ends came to 12 bases. The CDR3 extends over 13 amino acids. The CDR3 sequence is CASKGGNEETQYF. CDR3 DNA: TGTGCCAGCAAGGGCGGGAACGAAGAGACCCAGTACTTC.

This clonotype occurred many times. The chain carries TRBV5-6 and TRBJ1-4; 8 bases agree with TRBD1. Trimming took 0 bases from V and 0 from J; bases not matched to a gene: 7. The CDR3 covers 18 residues. CDR1 and CDR2 from the germline V gene are SGHDT and YYEEEE. This chain's CDR3 is CASSLEGTGPATNEKLFF. The CDR3 coding sequence is TGTGCCAGCAGCTTGGAGGGGACAGGACCAGCAACTAATGAAAAACTGTTTTTT. The entire variable domain, with the rest obtained from reference TRBV5-6 and TRBJ1-4, is as follows: DAGVTQSPTHLIKTRGQQVTLRCSPKSGHDTVSWYQQALGQGPQFIFQYYEEEERQRGNFPDRFSGHQFPNYSSELNVNALLLGDSALYLCASSLEGTGPATNEKLFFGSGTQLSVL.

The chain carries TRBV7-8 and TRBJ2-1; no firm D call. CDR1 and CDR2 (germline): SGHVS, FQNEAQ. CDR3 length: 16 residues. V was cut by 2 bases and J by 0 bases, with 11 bases left in between. The CDR3: CASSLTAYSSYNEQFF. CDR3 in DNA: TGTGCCAGCAGCTTAACGGCGTACAGCTCCTACAATGAGCAGTTCTTC.

The V and J genes are TRBV6-2 or TRBV6-3 and TRBJ2-2, with D possibly being TRBD1 or TRBD2 (6 bases each). Trimming shortened V by 7 bases and J by 0 bases, and 9 bases separated the two germline ends. In germline, CDR1 is MNHEY, CDR2 SVGEGT. The CDR3 contains 14 residues. CDR3 loop: CASTGGPNTGELFF. As DNA, the CDR3 is TGTGCCAGCACTGGGGGGCCGAACACCGGGGAGCTGTTTTTT.

The rearrangement links TRBV6-1 to TRBJ2-3; a possible D gene is TRBD2 (6 bases). The V end was cut by 6 bases, the J end by 0 bases, with 16 bases between. Germline CDR1 is MNHNS and CDR2 is SASEGT. The CDR3 sequence is 16 residues long. CDR3 sequence (DNA): TGTGCCAGCAGCCAGGTCCGGAGGGCTAGCACAGATACGCAGTATTTT. It is translated as CASSQVRRASTDTQYF.

This clonotype was counted a few times. V usage is TRBV5-1 and J usage is TRBJ2-6, with 9 bases matching TRBD1. There are 18 residues in the CDR3. CDR1 is SGHRS and CDR2 is YFSETQ in the germline V gene. V shed 7 bases and J 3 bases; nucleotides not matched to a gene: 14. DNA of the CDR3: TGCGCCAGCCGGGACAGGGTGATCGAAGAACATGGGGCCAACGTCCTGACTTTC. It translates to CASRDRVIEEHGANVLTF.

This clonotype has only a few counts. V and J are TRBV20-1 and TRBJ2-1; the D is unclear. This CDR3 is built from 16 residues. The V gene's germline CDR1 is DFQATT and CDR2 SNEGSKA (reference sequence). V shed 3 bases and J shed 0 bases, with 15 bases lying between them. The CDR3 reads CSASPGRRSSYNEQFF. CDR3 coding DNA: TGCAGTGCTAGCCCCGGCCGCAGGAGCTCCTACAATGAGCAGTTCTTC.

This clonotype was detected many times. The chain employs TRBV10-3 and TRBJ2-2; D not resolved. V lost 6 bases, J lost 6 bases, and 11 bases lay in between. The CDR3 spans 13 residues. Per germline, CDR1 ENHRY and CDR2 SYGVKD. The chain's CDR3 is CAISYGHPGELFF. As DNA, the CDR3 is TGTGCCATCAGCTATGGCCACCCCGGGGAGCTGTTTTTT.

This clonotype was observed many times. This chain links TRBV2 with TRBJ2-7; a possible D gene is TRBD1 (5 bases). Germline V lookup: CDR1 SNHLY, CDR2 FYNNEI. The CDR3 loop spans 12 amino acids. V lost 2 bases and J 4 bases, leaving 6 bases between the germline ends. CDR3 loop: CASSESGYEQYF. The DNA of the CDR3 is TGTGCCAGCAGTGAATCAGGGTACGAGCAGTACTTC. The entire variable domain, with the rest obtained from reference TRBV2 and TRBJ2-7, is as follows: EPEVTQTPSHQVTQMGQEVILRCVPISNHLYFYWYRQILGQKVEFLVSFYNNEISEKSEIFDDQFSVERPDGSNFTLKIRSTKLEDSAMYFCASSESGYEQYFGPGTRLTVT.

Only a few counts were recorded for this clonotype. J is TRBJ2-7 and V is TRBV7-9; TRBD2 agrees at 8 bases. The germline V gene has CDR1 SEHNR and CDR2 FQNEAQ (reference sequence). The CDR3 spans 13 residues. V lost 2 bases to trimming and J lost 6 bases; unmatched junction nucleotides: 3. In DNA form, the CDR3 reads TGTGCCAGCAGCTTAACTAGCGGCGGCGAGCAGTACTTC. It is translated as CASSLTSGGEQYF.

This clonotype turned up a few times. This sequence joins TRBV7-9 and TRBJ2-7; 8 bases line up with TRBD2. Germline CDR1 SEHNR, CDR2 FQNEAQ (reference sequence). The CDR3 length is 15 residues. V shed 5 bases and J 5 bases; nucleotides not matched to a gene: 11. This CDR3 is CASSHPGTSVHEQYF. The CDR3 DNA reads as TGTGCCAGCAGCCACCCCGGGACTAGTGTCCACGAGCAGTACTTC.

The rearrangement uses TRBV9 and TRBJ2-3; D is possibly TRBD2 (6 bases). The V end lost 0 bases, the J end lost 3 bases, and 20 bases lay between the germline ends. Germline values: CDR1 SGDLS, CDR2 YYNGEE. This CDR3 comprises 18 residues. This CDR3 is CASSVGVGGPLRTDTQYF. In DNA form, the CDR3 reads TGTGCCAGCAGCGTAGGAGTCGGGGGACCTCTGAGGACAGATACGCAGTATTTT.

In this sample, this clonotype turned up many times. The chain links TRBV11-2 to TRBJ2-5, with no clear D. From germline, CDR1 is SGHAT and CDR2 FQNNGV. The length of the CDR3 is 15 residues. V was clipped by 5 bases and J by 5 bases, with 18 bases between them. Here the CDR3 reads CASSRTGAHGETQYF. CDR3 DNA sequence: TGTGCCAGCAGCCGAACCGGAGCACACGGGGAGACCCAGTACTTC.

This clonotype was recorded at least ten times. This chain links TRBV6-2 or TRBV6-3 with TRBJ2-3; TRBD2 aligns across 8 bases. The germline CDR1 and CDR2 sequences are MNHEY and SVGEGT. The CDR3 is made up of 22 amino acids. Trimming took 0 bases from V and 1 from J; bases not matched to a gene: 21. The CDR3 DNA reads TGTGCCAGCAGTTACTCGATGTACCCTCTCAGGAGCGGGAGAAGGGGCACAGATACGCAGTATTTT. It specifies CASSYSMYPLRSGRRGTDTQYF.

The rearrangement uses TRBV6-2 or TRBV6-3 and TRBJ2-1, with a weak D call TRBD1 (5 bases). This CDR3 region has 15 residues. V was clipped by 6 bases and J by 6 bases, with 18 bases between them. Germline CDR1 MNHEY, CDR2 SVGEGT. CDR3 residues: CASRKDSLPSNEQFF. CDR3 in DNA: TGTGCCAGCAGGAAAGACAGTCTTCCAAGCAATGAGCAGTTCTTC.

This clonotype showed up just a few times. V usage is TRBV29-1 and J usage is TRBJ2-4, with 8 bases aligning to TRBD2. The J segment lost 5 bases and the V segment lost 7 bases, leaving 7 bases of the junction unmatched. There are 13 residues in the CDR3. CDR1 SQVTM and CDR2 ANQGSEA come from the germline V gene. CDR3 sequence (DNA): TGCAGCGCCGGGAGGGATCCACAAAACATTCAGTACTTC. This sequence encodes CSAGRDPQNIQYF.